The rows below give T cell receptor beta chains drawn from one sample of a study of shared clonotypes between healthy human individuals. Produced via immunoSEQ multiplex PCR; TCRdb's table is partial and in-frame only. The sample records some 1 million clones, 65% to 75% being singletons. Input material: memory CD4+ T cells sorted from blood. Receptors were obtained from a man aged 18-30 years in good health. CDR3s include the opening cysteine and the closing phenylalanine or tryptophan. D genes are given only for firm matches. The listing skips clone size in some rows; elsewhere it reads once, few, many or a size class.

J: TRBJ2-7
D: TRBD1
size: NA
V: TRBV6-1
CDR3: CASSEEDRGREQYF
DNA: TGTGCCAGCAGTGAAGAGGACAGGGGAAGGGAGCAGTACTTC

J: TRBJ1-4
D: TRBD1
size: few
V: TRBV6-5
CDR3: CASGPGGRTNEKLFF
DNA: TGTGCCAGCGGGCCAGGGGGCCGGACTAATGAAAAACTGTTTTTT

J: TRBJ1-1
D: TRBD1
size: NA
V: TRBV2
CDR3: CASMPTGVSSAFF
DNA: TGTGCCAGCATGCCAACAGGGGTTTCTTCAGCTTTCTTT

J: TRBJ1-1
D: TRBD1
size: once
V: TRBV5-6
CDR3: CASSRGGNTEAFF
DNA: TGTGCCAGCAGCCGAGGGGGCAACACTGAAGCTTTCTTT

J: TRBJ1-1
D: NA
size: NA
V: TRBV7-3
CDR3: CASSPSGAGQRNTEAFF
DNA: TGTGCCAGCAGCCCGTCCGGGGCGGGGCAAAGGAACACTGAAGCTTTCTTT

J: TRBJ2-2
D: TRBD1
size: NA
V: TRBV5-1
CDR3: CASSFTGDTGELFF
DNA: TGCGCCAGCAGCTTCACAGGGGACACCGGGGAGCTGTTTTTT

J: TRBJ1-2
D: TRBD1
size: NA
V: TRBV11-2
CDR3: CASSPGTGQGYTF
DNA: TGTGCCAGCAGCCCAGGGACAGGGCAAGGCTACACCTTC

J: TRBJ1-1
D: NA
size: NA
V: TRBV6-6
CDR3: CASRTLQGSDTEAFF
DNA: TGTGCCAGCAGGACCCTACAGGGATCGGACACTGAAGCTTTCTTT

J: TRBJ1-5
D: TRBD1
size: NA
V: TRBV7-8
CDR3: CASSFRQGQPQHF
DNA: TGTGCCAGCAGCTTCCGACAGGGTCAGCCCCAGCATTTT

J: TRBJ1-1
D: NA
size: NA
V: TRBV28
CDR3: CASSPRVGTEAFF
DNA: TGTGCCAGCAGCCCCCGCGTGGGCACTGAAGCTTTCTTT

J: TRBJ2-5
D: NA
size: many
V: TRBV5-4
CDR3: CASSLLTADQETQYF
DNA: TGTGCCAGCAGCTTGCTTACGGCAGACCAAGAGACCCAGTACTTC

J: TRBJ2-3
D: NA
size: NA
V: TRBV11-2
CDR3: CASSLAVAVGDTQYF
DNA: TGTGCCAGCAGCTTAGCGGTAGCGGTGGGAGATACGCAGTATTTT

J: TRBJ1-1
D: NA
size: once
V: TRBV11-2
CDR3: CASSGTRGNTEAFF
DNA: TGTGCCAGCAGCGGAACCAGGGGGAACACTGAAGCTTTCTTT

J: TRBJ2-1
D: TRBD1
size: NA
V: TRBV29-1
CDR3: CSYNGGTGAQDEQFF
DNA: TGCAGTTACAATGGAGGGACAGGGGCCCAGGATGAGCAGTTCTTC

J: TRBJ2-7
D: TRBD1
size: NA
V: TRBV5-4
CDR3: CASSPGQQYEQYF
DNA: TGTGCCAGCAGCCCGGGACAGCAATACGAGCAGTACTTC

J: TRBJ2-1
D: NA
size: once
V: TRBV5-1
CDR3: CASSLDGGGYNEQFF
DNA: TGCGCCAGCAGCTTGGACGGGGGAGGCTACAATGAGCAGTTCTTC

J: TRBJ2-5
D: NA
size: NA
V: TRBV7-9
CDR3: CASSSLRTEETQYF
DNA: TGTGCCAGCAGCTCACTAAGGACTGAGGAGACCCAGTACTTC

J: TRBJ2-5
D: TRBD1
size: NA
V: TRBV7-2
CDR3: CASSPQTGTGQETQYF
DNA: TGTGCCAGCAGCCCCCAGACTGGGACAGGCCAAGAGACCCAGTACTTC

J: TRBJ2-3
D: TRBD2
size: once
V: TRBV5-1
CDR3: CASSLATSGGLSTDTQYF
DNA: TGCGCCAGCAGCTTGGCGACTAGCGGGGGCCTATCCACAGATACGCAGTATTTT

J: TRBJ2-7
D: TRBD1
size: NA
V: TRBV19
CDR3: CASSRDRGDEQYF
DNA: TGTGCCAGTAGTAGGGACAGGGGAGACGAGCAGTACTTC

J: TRBJ1-1
D: NA
size: few
V: TRBV25-1
CDR3: CASSEGFPNTEAFF
DNA: TGTGCCAGCAGTGAGGGTTTTCCGAACACTGAAGCTTTCTTT

J: TRBJ2-7
D: NA
size: NA
V: TRBV6-6
CDR3: CASSFNRDMGYEQYF
DNA: TGTGCCAGCAGCTTCAACAGGGATATGGGCTACGAGCAGTACTTC

J: TRBJ1-2
D: NA
size: NA
V: TRBV7-2
CDR3: CASSLGSPGDYGYTF
DNA: TGTGCCAGCAGCTTAGGGTCCCCAGGGGACTATGGCTACACCTTC

J: TRBJ2-2
D: TRBD1
size: NA
V: TRBV10-3
CDR3: CAISGEDRPNTGELFF
DNA: TGTGCCATCAGTGGCGAGGACAGGCCGAACACCGGGGAGCTGTTTTTT

J: TRBJ2-7
D: TRBD1
size: NA
V: TRBV6-1
CDR3: CASSSYPGGLYEQYF
DNA: TGTGCCAGCAGTTCCTATCCAGGGGGTTTGTACGAGCAGTACTTC

J: TRBJ2-3
D: TRBD1
size: NA
V: TRBV5-1
CDR3: CASSPALGQGLTDTQYF
DNA: TGCGCCAGCAGCCCAGCGTTGGGACAGGGGCTCACAGATACGCAGTATTTT

J: TRBJ1-2
D: NA
size: NA
V: TRBV30
CDR3: CAWSGKPNYGYTF
DNA: TGTGCCTGGAGTGGCAAACCTAACTATGGCTACACCTTC

J: TRBJ2-6
D: NA
size: NA
V: TRBV7-9
CDR3: CASSPQGGASSGANVLTF
DNA: TGTGCCAGCAGCCCCCAAGGGGGGGCAAGCTCTGGGGCCAACGTCCTGACTTTC

J: TRBJ2-5
D: TRBD2
size: once
V: TRBV5-4
CDR3: CASSKGTSGGDETQYF
DNA: TGTGCCAGCAGCAAGGGGACTAGCGGGGGGGATGAGACCCAGTACTTC